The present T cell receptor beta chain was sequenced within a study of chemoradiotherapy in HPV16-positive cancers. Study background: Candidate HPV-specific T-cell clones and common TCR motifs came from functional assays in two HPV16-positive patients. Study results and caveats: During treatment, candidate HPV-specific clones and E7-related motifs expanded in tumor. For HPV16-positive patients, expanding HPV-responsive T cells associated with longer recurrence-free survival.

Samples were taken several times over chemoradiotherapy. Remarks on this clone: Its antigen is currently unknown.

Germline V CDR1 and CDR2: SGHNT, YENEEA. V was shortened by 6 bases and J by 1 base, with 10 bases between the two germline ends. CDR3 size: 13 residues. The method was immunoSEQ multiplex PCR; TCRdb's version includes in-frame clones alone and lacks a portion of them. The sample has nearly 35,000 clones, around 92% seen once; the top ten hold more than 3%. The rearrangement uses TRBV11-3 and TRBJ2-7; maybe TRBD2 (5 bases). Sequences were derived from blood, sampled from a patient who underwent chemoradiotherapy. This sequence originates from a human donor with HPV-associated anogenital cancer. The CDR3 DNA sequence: TGTGCCAGCAGACAAGACTATTCCTACGAGCAGTACTTC. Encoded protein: CASRQDYSYEQYF.